This T cell receptor (beta chain) is from a study of OX40 agonist ivuxolimab in advanced cancers. Only in-frame clones appear in the TCRdb table, and some are missing; sequencing was by immunoSEQ multiplex PCR. In the table there are around 80,000 clones, roughly four fifths of which are singletons. Autoimmune disease history or systemic immunosuppression led to patients being barred. Study-level points and caveats: The work left the antigen specificity of expanded peripheral T cells undetermined.

A remark on this clone: The antigen is unknown.

This CDR3 comprises 11 residues. Trimming pared 5 bases from V and 2 bases from J, leaving 3 bases between. CDR1 and CDR2 (germline): MDHEN, SYDVKM. This TCR came from an adult with an advanced solid tumor such as melanoma, head and neck, liver or kidney cancer. Here the sequenced sample was CD4+ or CD8+ T cells sorted from blood, taken in a trial of the OX40 agonist ivuxolimab. The V and J genes are TRBV28 and TRBJ2-5; D ambiguous. CDR3 loop: CASSPQETQYF. CDR3 bases: TGTGCCAGCAGTCCTCAAGAGACCCAGTACTTC.